Listed below are T cell receptor beta chains from one sample, sequenced in a study of T cells in Graves' hyperthyroidism and ophthalmopathy. TCRdb re-called the multiplex PCR reads with MiXCR, one entry per CDR3 protein. The sample includes roughly 500,000 distinct CDR3 sequences, approximately 15% of them seen just once. Sequenced: blood. The receptor set was obtained from a woman under 40 with Graves' hyperthyroidism that later progressed to Graves' ophthalmopathy. Each CDR3 is given with its conserved first and last residue. Fields, in order: clone size, D gene, J gene, V gene, CDR3 protein, CDR3 DNA. D genes are given only for firm matches. Clone size is given for some rows only: seen once, a few or many times, or a class if the clone is expanded.

abundance: many
d_gene: NA
j_gene: TRBJ1-1
v_gene: TRBV19
CDR3aa: CASSPSMNTEAFF
CDR3nt: TGTGCCAGCAGCCCCTCCATGAACACTGAAGCTTTCTTT

abundance: many
d_gene: TRBD2
j_gene: TRBJ2-1
v_gene: TRBV20-1
CDR3aa: CSAQKRELDNEQFF
CDR3nt: TGCAGTGCTCAGAAGCGGGAACTCGACAATGAGCAGTTCTTC

abundance: many
d_gene: NA
j_gene: TRBJ1-1
v_gene: TRBV6-1
CDR3aa: CASSFGEGDTEAFF
CDR3nt: TGTGCCAGCAGTTTTGGGGAGGGAGACACTGAAGCTTTCTTT

abundance: many
d_gene: NA
j_gene: TRBJ1-1
v_gene: TRBV5-1
CDR3aa: CASSSGTENTEAFF
CDR3nt: TGCGCCAGCAGCTCCGGGACGGAGAACACTGAAGCTTTCTTT

abundance: few
d_gene: NA
j_gene: TRBJ2-4
v_gene: TRBV20-1
CDR3aa: CSVPGDPMAKNIQYF
CDR3nt: TGCAGTGTCCCGGGGGACCCCATGGCCAAAAACATTCAGTACTTC

abundance: many
d_gene: TRBD1
j_gene: TRBJ2-1
v_gene: TRBV9
CDR3aa: CASSVGGTGSYNEQFF
CDR3nt: TGTGCCAGCAGCGTAGGAGGGACAGGGTCCTACAATGAGCAGTTCTTC

abundance: few
d_gene: NA
j_gene: TRBJ1-2
v_gene: TRBV6-1
CDR3aa: CAARDLSLSYTF
CDR3nt: TGTGCCGCCCGAGACCTCTCCCTCAGCTACACCTTC

abundance: many
d_gene: NA
j_gene: TRBJ2-7
v_gene: TRBV28
CDR3aa: CASSLQEYEQYF
CDR3nt: TGTGCCAGCAGCCTACAGGAATACGAGCAGTACTTC

abundance: NA
d_gene: NA
j_gene: TRBJ2-7
v_gene: TRBV29-1
CDR3aa: CSVVWTLSYEQYF
CDR3nt: TGCAGCGTTGTGTGGACACTCTCCTACGAGCAGTACTTC

abundance: few
d_gene: NA
j_gene: TRBJ2-1
v_gene: TRBV5-5
CDR3aa: CASSWLPLDEQFF
CDR3nt: TGTGCCAGCAGCTGGCTGCCATTGGATGAGCAGTTCTTC

abundance: many
d_gene: NA
j_gene: TRBJ1-1
v_gene: TRBV6-1
CDR3aa: CASSERGDYATEAFF
CDR3nt: TGTGCCAGCAGTGAAAGAGGGGATTATGCCACTGAAGCTTTCTTT

abundance: many
d_gene: NA
j_gene: TRBJ2-7
v_gene: TRBV12-3/TRBV12-4
CDR3aa: CASSPRSTGRYEQYF
CDR3nt: TGTGCCAGCAGTCCCCGCTCGACAGGCCGGTACGAGCAGTACTTC

abundance: few
d_gene: TRBD1
j_gene: TRBJ2-7
v_gene: TRBV29-1
CDR3aa: CSVRQGSYEQYF
CDR3nt: TGCAGCGTTCGACAGGGGTCCTACGAGCAGTACTTC

abundance: NA
d_gene: NA
j_gene: TRBJ1-3
v_gene: TRBV20-1
CDR3aa: CSASILEPFSGNTIYF
CDR3nt: TGCAGTGCTAGTATACTGGAACCCTTCTCTGGAAACACCATATATTTT

abundance: many
d_gene: NA
j_gene: TRBJ2-7
v_gene: TRBV20-1
CDR3aa: CSAIPGSYYEQYF
CDR3nt: TGCAGTGCTATTCCAGGTTCTTACTACGAGCAGTACTTC

abundance: NA
d_gene: TRBD1
j_gene: TRBJ1-4
v_gene: TRBV6-1
CDR3aa: CASRSGGQRNEKLFF
CDR3nt: TGTGCCAGCCGATCGGGGGGACAGCGTAATGAAAAACTGTTTTTT

abundance: many
d_gene: NA
j_gene: TRBJ1-5
v_gene: TRBV19
CDR3aa: CASSIGTAHTPQHF
CDR3nt: TGTGCCAGTAGTATCGGGACCGCCCATACGCCCCAGCATTTT

abundance: many
d_gene: NA
j_gene: TRBJ1-2
v_gene: TRBV20-1
CDR3aa: CSARNSFNYGYTF
CDR3nt: TGCAGTGCTAGAAACAGCTTCAACTATGGCTACACCTTC

abundance: few
d_gene: NA
j_gene: TRBJ1-5
v_gene: TRBV6-2/TRBV6-3
CDR3aa: CASSYAYGGNQPQHF
CDR3nt: TGTGCCAGCAGTTATGCCTACGGCGGCAATCAGCCCCAGCATTTT

abundance: many
d_gene: NA
j_gene: TRBJ2-5
v_gene: TRBV29-1
CDR3aa: CSTRDTQETQYF
CDR3nt: TGCAGCACCCGGGACACTCAAGAGACCCAGTACTTC

abundance: many
d_gene: NA
j_gene: TRBJ2-6
v_gene: TRBV28
CDR3aa: CASSLWGQGSGANVLTF
CDR3nt: TGTGCCAGCAGTTTATGGGGCCAAGGGTCTGGGGCCAACGTCCTGACTTTC

abundance: many
d_gene: NA
j_gene: TRBJ2-1
v_gene: TRBV11-2
CDR3aa: CANSLRPNEQFF
CDR3nt: TGTGCCAACAGCTTACGGCCTAATGAGCAGTTCTTC

abundance: many
d_gene: NA
j_gene: TRBJ1-1
v_gene: TRBV7-9
CDR3aa: CASSLAPNNPEAFF
CDR3nt: TGTGCCAGCAGCTTAGCGCCCAACAACCCTGAAGCTTTCTTT

abundance: many
d_gene: NA
j_gene: TRBJ1-2
v_gene: TRBV24-1
CDR3aa: CATSDLDFYGYTF
CDR3nt: TGTGCCACCAGTGATTTGGACTTCTATGGCTACACCTTC

abundance: NA
d_gene: NA
j_gene: TRBJ1-1
v_gene: TRBV5-1
CDR3aa: CASSLVKGVNTEAFF
CDR3nt: TGCGCCAGCAGCTTGGTAAAGGGAGTGAACACTGAAGCTTTCTTT

abundance: many
d_gene: NA
j_gene: TRBJ1-1
v_gene: TRBV5-1
CDR3aa: CASSLLGGGEAFF
CDR3nt: TGCGCCAGCAGCTTGTTAGGCGGGGGGGAGGCTTTCTTT

abundance: many
d_gene: TRBD2
j_gene: TRBJ2-7
v_gene: TRBV5-1
CDR3aa: CASSLLVTSGSYEQYF
CDR3nt: TGCGCCAGCAGCTTGTTAGTGACTAGCGGGAGTTACGAGCAGTACTTC

abundance: few
d_gene: NA
j_gene: TRBJ1-1
v_gene: TRBV5-1
CDR3aa: CASSGESGTNAFF
CDR3nt: TGCGCCAGCAGCGGAGAGTCCGGGACAAACGCTTTCTTT

abundance: many
d_gene: NA
j_gene: TRBJ2-3
v_gene: TRBV11-2
CDR3aa: CASSSKQGLSTDTQYF
CDR3nt: TGTGCCAGCAGCTCAAAACAGGGTCTTAGCACAGATACGCAGTATTTT

abundance: few
d_gene: TRBD2
j_gene: TRBJ2-7
v_gene: TRBV19
CDR3aa: CASSLAGGGEQYF
CDR3nt: TGTGCCAGTAGCCTAGCGGGAGGCGGCGAGCAGTACTTC

abundance: NA
d_gene: TRBD2
j_gene: TRBJ2-7
v_gene: TRBV6-5
CDR3aa: CASRLMGGSSYEQYF
CDR3nt: TGTGCCAGCAGACTTATGGGAGGGAGCTCCTACGAGCAGTACTTC